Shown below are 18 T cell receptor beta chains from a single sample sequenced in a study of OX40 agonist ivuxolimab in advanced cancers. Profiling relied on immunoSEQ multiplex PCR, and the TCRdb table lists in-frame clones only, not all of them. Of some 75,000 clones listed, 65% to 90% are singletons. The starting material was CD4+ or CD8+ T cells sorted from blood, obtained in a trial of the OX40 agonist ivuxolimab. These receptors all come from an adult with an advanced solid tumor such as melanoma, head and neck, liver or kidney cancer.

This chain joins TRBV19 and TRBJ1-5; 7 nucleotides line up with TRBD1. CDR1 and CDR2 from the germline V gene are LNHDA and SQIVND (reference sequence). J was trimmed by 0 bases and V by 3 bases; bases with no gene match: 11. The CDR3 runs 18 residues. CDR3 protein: CASSMTGSALYSNQPQHF. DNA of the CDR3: TGTGCCAGTAGTATGACAGGGAGTGCTCTCTATAGCAATCAGCCCCAGCATTTT. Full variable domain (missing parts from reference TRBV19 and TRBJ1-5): DGGITQSPKYLFRKEGQNVTLSCEQNLNHDAMYWYRQDPGQGLRLIYYSQIVNDFQKGDIAEGYSVSREKKESFPLTVTSAQKNPTAFYLCASSMTGSALYSNQPQHFGDGTRLSIL.

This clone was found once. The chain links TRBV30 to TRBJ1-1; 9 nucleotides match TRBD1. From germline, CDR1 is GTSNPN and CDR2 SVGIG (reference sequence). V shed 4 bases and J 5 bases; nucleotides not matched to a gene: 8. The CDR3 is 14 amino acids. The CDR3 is CAWTKDRGRTEAFF. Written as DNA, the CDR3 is TGTGCCTGGACCAAAGACAGGGGGAGGACTGAAGCTTTCTTT. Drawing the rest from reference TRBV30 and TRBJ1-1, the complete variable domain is SQTIHQWPATLVQPVGSPLSLECTVEGTSNPNLYWYRQAAGRGLQLLFYSVGIGQISSEVPQNLSASRPQDRQFILSSKKLLLSDSGFYLCAWTKDRGRTEAFFGQGTRLTVV.

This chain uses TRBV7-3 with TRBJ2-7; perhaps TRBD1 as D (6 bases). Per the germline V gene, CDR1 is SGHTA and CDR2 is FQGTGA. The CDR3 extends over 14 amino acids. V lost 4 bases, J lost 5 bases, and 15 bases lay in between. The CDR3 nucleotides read TGTGCCAGCAGCTCACAGGGTGGATACGACGAGCAGTACTTC. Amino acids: CASSSQGGYDEQYF.

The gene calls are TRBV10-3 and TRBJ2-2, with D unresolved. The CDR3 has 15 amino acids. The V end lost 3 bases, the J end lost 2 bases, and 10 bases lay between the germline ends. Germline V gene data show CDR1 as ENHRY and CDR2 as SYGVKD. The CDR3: CAISDWTRNTGELFF. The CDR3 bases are TGTGCCATCAGTGATTGGACCCGAAACACCGGGGAGCTGTTTTTT.

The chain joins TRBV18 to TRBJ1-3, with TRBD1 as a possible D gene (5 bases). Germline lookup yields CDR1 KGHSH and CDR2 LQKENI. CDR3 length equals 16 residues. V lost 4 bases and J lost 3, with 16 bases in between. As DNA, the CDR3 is TGTGCCAGCTCACAAAACCAGGGAAAAGGTGGAAACACCATATATTTT. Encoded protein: CASSQNQGKGGNTIYF.

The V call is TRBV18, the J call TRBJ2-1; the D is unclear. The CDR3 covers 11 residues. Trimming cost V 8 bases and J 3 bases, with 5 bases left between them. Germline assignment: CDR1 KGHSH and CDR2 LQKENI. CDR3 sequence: CASRLYNEQFF. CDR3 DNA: TGTGCCAGCCGGCTCTACAATGAGCAGTTCTTC.

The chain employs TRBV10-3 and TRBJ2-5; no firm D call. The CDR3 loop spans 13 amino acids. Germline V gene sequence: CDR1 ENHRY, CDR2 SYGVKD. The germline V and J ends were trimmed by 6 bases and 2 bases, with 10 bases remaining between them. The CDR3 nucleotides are TGTGCCATCAGGCTCCGGGTTCAAGAGACCCAGTACTTC. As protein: CAIRLRVQETQYF.

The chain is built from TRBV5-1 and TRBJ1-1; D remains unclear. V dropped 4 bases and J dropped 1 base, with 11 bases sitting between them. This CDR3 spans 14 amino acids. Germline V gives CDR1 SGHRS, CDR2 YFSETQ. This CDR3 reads CASSLPGSNTEAFF. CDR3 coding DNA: TGCGCCAGCAGCCTCCCCGGTTCGAACACTGAAGCTTTCTTT.

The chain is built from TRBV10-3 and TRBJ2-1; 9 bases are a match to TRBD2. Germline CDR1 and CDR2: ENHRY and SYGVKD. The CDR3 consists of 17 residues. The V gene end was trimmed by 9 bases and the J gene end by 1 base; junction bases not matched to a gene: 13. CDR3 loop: CAMRPSGASGSYNEQFF. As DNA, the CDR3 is TGTGCCATGAGGCCTAGCGGGGCCAGCGGGTCCTACAATGAGCAGTTCTTC.

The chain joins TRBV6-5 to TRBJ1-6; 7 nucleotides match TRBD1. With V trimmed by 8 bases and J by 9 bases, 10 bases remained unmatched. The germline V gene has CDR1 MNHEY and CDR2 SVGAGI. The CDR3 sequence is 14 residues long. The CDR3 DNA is TGTGCCAGCCGATACAGGGGTGGTGGTTCACCCCTCCACTTT. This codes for CASRYRGGGSPLHF.

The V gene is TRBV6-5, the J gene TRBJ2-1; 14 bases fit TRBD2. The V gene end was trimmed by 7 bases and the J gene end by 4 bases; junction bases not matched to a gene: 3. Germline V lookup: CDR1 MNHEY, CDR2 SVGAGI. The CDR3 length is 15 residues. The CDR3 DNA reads TGTGCCAGCACCAGGACTAGCGGGGGGTACAATGAGCAGTTCTTC. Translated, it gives CASTRTSGGYNEQFF.

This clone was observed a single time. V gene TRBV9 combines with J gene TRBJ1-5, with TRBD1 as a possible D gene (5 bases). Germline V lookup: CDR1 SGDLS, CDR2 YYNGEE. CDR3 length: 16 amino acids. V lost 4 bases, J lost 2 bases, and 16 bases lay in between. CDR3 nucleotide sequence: TGTGCCAGCAGCCCCACCTATGACAGTCGCAATCAGCCCCAGCATTTT. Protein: CASSPTYDSRNQPQHF. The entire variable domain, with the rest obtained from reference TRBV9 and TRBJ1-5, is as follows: DSGVTQTPKHLITATGQRVTLRCSPRSGDLSVYWYQQSLDQGLQFLIQYYNGEERAKGNILERFSAQQFPDLHSELNLSSLELGDSALYFCASSPTYDSRNQPQHFGDGTRLSIL.

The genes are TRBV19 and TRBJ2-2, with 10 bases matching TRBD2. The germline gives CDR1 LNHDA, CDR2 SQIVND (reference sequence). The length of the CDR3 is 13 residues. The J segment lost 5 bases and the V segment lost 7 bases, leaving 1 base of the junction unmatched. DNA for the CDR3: TGTGCCAGTAAAGCGGGGGGGACCGGGGAGCTGTTTTTT. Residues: CASKAGGTGELFF.

CDR3 protein: CASSVDFYNEQFF. CDR3 bases: TGTGCCAGCAGCGTTGACTTCTACAATGAGCAGTTCTTC. This chain connects TRBV7-2 to TRBJ2-1, with D hard to call. Trimming removed 5 bases at V and 3 bases at J, with 8 bases between. This CDR3 has 13 residues. Germline V gene sequence: CDR1 SGHTA, CDR2 FQGNSA.

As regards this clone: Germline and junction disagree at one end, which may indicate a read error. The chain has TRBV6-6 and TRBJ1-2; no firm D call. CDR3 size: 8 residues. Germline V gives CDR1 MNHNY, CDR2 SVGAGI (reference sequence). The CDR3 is CARPFREF. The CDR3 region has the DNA TGTGCCCGACCTTTCCGGGAATTC.

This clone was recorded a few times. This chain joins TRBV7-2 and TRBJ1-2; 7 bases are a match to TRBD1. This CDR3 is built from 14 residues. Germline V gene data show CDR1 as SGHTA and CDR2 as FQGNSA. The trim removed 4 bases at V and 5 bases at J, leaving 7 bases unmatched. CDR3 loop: CASSSWTGPYGYTF. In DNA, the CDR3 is TGTGCCAGCAGCTCTTGGACAGGCCCTTATGGCTACACCTTC.

The CDR3 reads CASSSGAWGYTF. CDR3 nucleotide sequence: TGTGCCAGCAGTTCAGGGGCCTGGGGCTACACCTTC. V is TRBV6-5 and J is TRBJ1-2, with a tentative D call TRBD1 (6 bases). Trimming removed 4 bases from V and 8 bases from J, with 11 bases in between. The CDR3 is made up of 12 amino acids. Germline V gene data show CDR1 as MNHEY and CDR2 as SVGAGI.

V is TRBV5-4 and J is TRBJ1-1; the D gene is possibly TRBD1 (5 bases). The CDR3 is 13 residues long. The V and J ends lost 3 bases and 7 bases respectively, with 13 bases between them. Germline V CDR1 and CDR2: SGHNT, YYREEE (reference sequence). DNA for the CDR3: TGTGCCAGCAGCTACCAGGGTGACAGTGAAGCTTTCTTT. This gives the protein CASSYQGDSEAFF. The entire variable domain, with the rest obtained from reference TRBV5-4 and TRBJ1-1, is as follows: ETGVTQSPTHLIKTRGQQVTLRCSSQSGHNTVSWYQQALGQGPQFIFQYYREEENGRGNFPPRFSGLQFPNYSSELNVNALELDDSALYLCASSYQGDSEAFFGQGTRLTVV.